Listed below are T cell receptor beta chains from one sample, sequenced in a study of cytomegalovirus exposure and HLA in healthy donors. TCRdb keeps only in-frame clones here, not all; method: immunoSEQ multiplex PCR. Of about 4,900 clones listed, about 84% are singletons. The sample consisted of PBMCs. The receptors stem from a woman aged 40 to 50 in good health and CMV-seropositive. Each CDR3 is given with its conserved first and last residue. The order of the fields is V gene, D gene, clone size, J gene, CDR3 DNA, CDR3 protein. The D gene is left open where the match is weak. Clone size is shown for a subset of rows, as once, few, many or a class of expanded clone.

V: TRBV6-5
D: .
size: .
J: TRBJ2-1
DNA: TGTGCCAGCCGGCGGCCTCTAGACAATGAGCAGTTCTTC
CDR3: CASRRPLDNEQFF

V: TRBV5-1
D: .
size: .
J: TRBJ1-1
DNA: TGCGCCAGCAGCCTGGGACACCCCCACACTGAAGCTTTCTTT
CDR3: CASSLGHPHTEAFF

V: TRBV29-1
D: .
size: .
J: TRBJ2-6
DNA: TGCAGCGTTGGGAGTGGTGGGGCCAACGTCCTGACTTTC
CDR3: CSVGSGGANVLTF

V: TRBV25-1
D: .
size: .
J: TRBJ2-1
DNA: TGTGCCAGCCGGACTCCTAGCTCCTACAATGAGCAGTTCTTC
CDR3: CASRTPSSYNEQFF

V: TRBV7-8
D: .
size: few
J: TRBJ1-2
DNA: TGTGCCAGCAGCGCCCTAGGGGGAAATTACTATGGCTACACCTTC
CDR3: CASSALGGNYYGYTF

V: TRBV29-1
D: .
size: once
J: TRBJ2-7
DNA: TGCAGCGTTACGCAGGGGACCTACGAGCAGTACTTC
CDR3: CSVTQGTYEQYF

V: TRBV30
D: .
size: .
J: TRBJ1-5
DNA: TGTGCCTGGAGTGGCGACAGAAATCAGCCCCAGCATTTT
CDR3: CAWSGDRNQPQHF

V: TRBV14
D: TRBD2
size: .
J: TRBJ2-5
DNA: TGTGCCAGCAGCCAAGATTTACTAGCGGGAGAAGAGACCCAGTACTTC
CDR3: CASSQDLLAGEETQYF

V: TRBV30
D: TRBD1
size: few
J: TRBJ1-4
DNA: TGTGCCTGGAGTCATCGGCCGGGACAGGGAAATGAAAAACTGTTTTTT
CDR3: CAWSHRPGQGNEKLFF

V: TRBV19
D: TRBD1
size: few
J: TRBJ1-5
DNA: TGTGCCAGTAGTTGGGACAGGAATCAGCCCCAGCATTTT
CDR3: CASSWDRNQPQHF

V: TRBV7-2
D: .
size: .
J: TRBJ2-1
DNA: TGTGCCAGCAGCCGACTAGACAATGAGCAGTTCTTC
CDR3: CASSRLDNEQFF

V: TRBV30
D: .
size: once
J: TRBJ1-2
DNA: TGTGCCTGGAGTGTACGATCGGCGGCGGGCTACACCTTC
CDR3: CAWSVRSAAGYTF

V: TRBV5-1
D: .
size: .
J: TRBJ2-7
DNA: TGCGCCAGCAGGTTCGCCGAGCGTTCCTACGAGCAGTACTTC
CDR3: CASRFAERSYEQYF

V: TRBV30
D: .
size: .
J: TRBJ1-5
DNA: TGTGCCTGGGGAGACAGCTACAATCAGCCCCAGCATTTT
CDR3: CAWGDSYNQPQHF

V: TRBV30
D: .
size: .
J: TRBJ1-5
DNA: TGTGCCTGGAGCTCCGGGGGAGGGACTAGCAATCAGCCCCAGCATTTT
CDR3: CAWSSGGGTSNQPQHF

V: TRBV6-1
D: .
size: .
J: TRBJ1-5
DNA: TGTGCCAGCAGTGAACCTCCAACTCTTCGACCCCAGCATTTT
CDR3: CASSEPPTLRPQHF

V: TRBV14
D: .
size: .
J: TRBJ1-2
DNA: TGTGCCAGCAGCCAAGAGTTAGGGGCTAACTATGGCTACACCTTC
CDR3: CASSQELGANYGYTF

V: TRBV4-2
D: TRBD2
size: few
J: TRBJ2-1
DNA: TGTGCCAGCAGCCAAGAAGGTTCTAGCGGCTCCTACAATGAGCAGTTCTTC
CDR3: CASSQEGSSGSYNEQFF

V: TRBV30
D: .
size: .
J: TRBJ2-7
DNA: TGTGCCTGGAGTGTAATGGCCCCCCGCGAGCAGTACTTC
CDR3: CAWSVMAPREQYF

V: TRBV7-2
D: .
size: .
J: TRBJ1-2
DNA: TGTGCCAGCAGCTTAGCAAGGGGGTCCAATGGCTACACCTTC
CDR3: CASSLARGSNGYTF

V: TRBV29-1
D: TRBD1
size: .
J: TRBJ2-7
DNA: TGCAGCGTTGCGGGACAGACCTACGAGCAGTACTTC
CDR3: CSVAGQTYEQYF

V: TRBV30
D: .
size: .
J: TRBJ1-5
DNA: TGTGCCTGGAGTGTACTGACCGCCGATATAGGGGTACTAAGTCAGCCCCAGCATTTT
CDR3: CAWSVLTADIGVLSQPQHF

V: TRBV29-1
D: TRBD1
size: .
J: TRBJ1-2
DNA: TGCAGCGCTCAGGGACAGGCGAACTATGGCTACACCTTC
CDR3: CSAQGQANYGYTF

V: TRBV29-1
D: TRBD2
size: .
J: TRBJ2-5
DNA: TGCAGCGTGACTCCACTAGCGGGGGCAGAAGGGACCCAGTACTTC
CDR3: CSVTPLAGAEGTQYF

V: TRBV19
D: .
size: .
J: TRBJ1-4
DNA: TGTGCCAGCCGACCGTATCAGGATGAAAAACTGTTTTTT
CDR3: CASRPYQDEKLFF

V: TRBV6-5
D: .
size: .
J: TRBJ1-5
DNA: TGTGCCAGCAGCACTGACAGCTTTAATCAGCCCCAGCATTTT
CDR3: CASSTDSFNQPQHF

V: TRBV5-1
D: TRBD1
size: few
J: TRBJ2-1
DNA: TGCGCCAGCAGCATCCGGGACAGTCACAATGAGCAGTTCTTC
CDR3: CASSIRDSHNEQFF

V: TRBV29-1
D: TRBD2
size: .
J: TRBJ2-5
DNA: TGCAGCGTTGTGGCGGGAGGTCGGGAGACCCAGTACTTC
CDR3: CSVVAGGRETQYF

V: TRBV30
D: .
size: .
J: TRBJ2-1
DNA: TGTGCCTGGATCGTCGGCGGAGCCTCCTACAATGAGCAGTTCTTC
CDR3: CAWIVGGASYNEQFF

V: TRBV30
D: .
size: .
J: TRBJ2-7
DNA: TGTGCCTTGATCCCTACAGCTTCCTACGAGCAGTACTTC
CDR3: CALIPTASYEQYF

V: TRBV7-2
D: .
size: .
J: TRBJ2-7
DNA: TGTGCCAGCAGCGACTCATCTGGCCCCTACGAGCAGTACTTC
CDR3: CASSDSSGPYEQYF

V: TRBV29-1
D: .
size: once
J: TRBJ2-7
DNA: TGCAGCCCTGGGCGGGAATCCCTCGAGCAGTACTTC
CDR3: CSPGRESLEQYF

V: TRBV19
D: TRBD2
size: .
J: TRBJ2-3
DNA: TGTGCCAGTAGTATAACTAGCGGAACCTATACGCAGTATTTT
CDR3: CASSITSGTYTQYF

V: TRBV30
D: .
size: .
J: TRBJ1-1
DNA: TGTGCCTGGAGCGCGGGACGGGGAAACACTGAAGCTTTCTTT
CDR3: CAWSAGRGNTEAFF

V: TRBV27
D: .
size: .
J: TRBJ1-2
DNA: TGTGCCAGCAGCTCGCCCATGGAGGGCTACACCTTC
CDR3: CASSSPMEGYTF

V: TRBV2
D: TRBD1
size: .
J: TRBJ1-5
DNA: TGTGCCAGCAGTGACGAAAGCGGGACAGGGCAACAGCCCCAGCATTTT
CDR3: CASSDESGTGQQPQHF

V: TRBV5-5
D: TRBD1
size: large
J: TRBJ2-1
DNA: TGTGCCAGCAGCTATGGGACAGGGGGTGTTGAGCAGTTCTTC
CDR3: CASSYGTGGVEQFF

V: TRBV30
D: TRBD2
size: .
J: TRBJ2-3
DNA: TGTGCCTGGAGTGTAGGGCGGGAGCCAAATACGCAGTATTTT
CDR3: CAWSVGREPNTQYF

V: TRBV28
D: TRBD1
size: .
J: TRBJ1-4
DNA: TGTGCCGGGGGGGACAGGGCGGTTGAAAAACTGTTTTTT
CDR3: CAGGDRAVEKLFF

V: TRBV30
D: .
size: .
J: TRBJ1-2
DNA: TGTGCCTGGACTAAGATAGAGGGACTACTCTATGGCTACACCTTC
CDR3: CAWTKIEGLLYGYTF

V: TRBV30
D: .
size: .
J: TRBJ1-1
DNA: TGTGCCTGGAGTGTAGGGACACTTACGAACACTGAAGCTTTCTTT
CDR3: CAWSVGTLTNTEAFF

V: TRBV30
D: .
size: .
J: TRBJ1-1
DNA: TGTGCCTGGACCCCCACGGGCACTGAAGCTTTCTTT
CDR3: CAWTPTGTEAFF

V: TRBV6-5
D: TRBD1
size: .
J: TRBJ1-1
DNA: TGTGCCAGCAGTTACGGGACAGGATCAACGAACACTGAAGCTTTCTTT
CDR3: CASSYGTGSTNTEAFF

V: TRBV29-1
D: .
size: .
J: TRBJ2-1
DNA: TGCAGCGTTGAAGTGCGGCGGCATGAGCAGTTCTTC
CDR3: CSVEVRRHEQFF

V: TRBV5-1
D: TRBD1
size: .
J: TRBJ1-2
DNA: TGCGCCAGCAGCTCAGGACAGGGTTGGTATGGCTACACCTTC
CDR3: CASSSGQGWYGYTF

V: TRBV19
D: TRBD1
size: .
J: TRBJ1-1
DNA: TGTGCCAGTAGCCGACAGGGATTGACTGAAGCTTTCTTT
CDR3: CASSRQGLTEAFF

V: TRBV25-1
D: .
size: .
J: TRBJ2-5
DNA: TGTGCCAGCAGTGATACCGTCAGCCAAGAGACCCAGTACTTC
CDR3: CASSDTVSQETQYF

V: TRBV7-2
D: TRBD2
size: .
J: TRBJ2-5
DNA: TGTGCCAGCAGCTTAGTGGTAGCGGGGGGCGGGGAGACCCAGTACTTC
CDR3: CASSLVVAGGGETQYF

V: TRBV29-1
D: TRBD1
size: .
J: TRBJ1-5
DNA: TGCAGCGTTGGGACAGGGACCAATCAGCCCCAGCATTTT
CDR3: CSVGTGTNQPQHF

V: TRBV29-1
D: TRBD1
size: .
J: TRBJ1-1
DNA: TGCAGCGTCTATAAAGACAGGGCAAACACTGAAGCTTTCTTT
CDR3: CSVYKDRANTEAFF

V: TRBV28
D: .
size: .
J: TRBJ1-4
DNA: TGTGCCAGCAGAGACGGACGGACTTGGACAACTAATGAAAAACTGTTTTTT
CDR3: CASRDGRTWTTNEKLFF

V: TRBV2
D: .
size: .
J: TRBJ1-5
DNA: TGTGCCAGCAGCCAGGGGATTGAGCATCAGCCCCAGCATTTT
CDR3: CASSQGIEHQPQHF

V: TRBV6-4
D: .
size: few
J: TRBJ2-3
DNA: TGTGCCAGCAACGAAGAGGGTGGTGGCACAGATACGCAGTATTTT
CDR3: CASNEEGGGTDTQYF